Listed below are T cell receptor beta chains from one sample, sequenced in a study of T cell repertoires in cytomegalovirus infection. In TCRdb, the reads were re-called with MiXCR into one record per CDR3 protein. The profile shows approximately 500,000 distinct CDR3 sequences, 11% of them singletons. The specimen was PBMCs. The receptors here all came from a human donor in good health (CMV status not recorded). Some clones in this sample may be carry-over from other donors' samples. CDR3s include the opening cysteine and the closing phenylalanine or tryptophan. The D gene is left open where the match is weak. Clone size is not always given. Where it is, it says once, few, many or a class for expanded clones.

many	TRBV29-1	13	TRBJ2-1	-	TGCAGCGTTGACGGGGGATCCTACAATGAGCAGTTCTTC	CSVDGGSYNEQFF
many	TRBV19	14	TRBJ2-7	TRBD2	TGTGCCAGTAGCCGTCTAGCGGGAGGGAACGAGCAGTACTTC	CASSRLAGGNEQYF
-	TRBV20-1	13	TRBJ2-3	-	TGCAGTGCTAGAGATTCCGGCACAGATACGCAGTATTTT	CSARDSGTDTQYF
-	TRBV29-1	14	TRBJ2-7	TRBD2	TGCAGCGTCGCGACTAGCGGGAGTCTCTACGAGCAGTACTTC	CSVATSGSLYEQYF
many	TRBV10-2	15	TRBJ2-3	-	TGCGCCAGCCTGGGTGCTAGCCGGCGACGGGATACGCAGTATTTT	CASLGASRRRDTQYF
few	TRBV20-1	20	TRBJ1-1	-	TGCAGTGCTAGAGGGCCCGGGGCAGGGCCAACTCCCTTGAGAGGGACTGAAGCTTTCTTT	CSARGPGAGPTPLRGTEAFF
-	TRBV3-1	12	TRBJ1-5	-	TGTGCCAGCAGCCTCCGCGGGACACCTTTGCATTTT	CASSLRGTPLHF
-	TRBV10-3	14	TRBJ2-7	-	TGTGCCGCCGGTACAGCGGGACAGACTTACGAGCAGTACTTC	CAAGTAGQTYEQYF
many	TRBV9	14	TRBJ2-3	-	TGTGCCAGCAGCGCTCTTTCATACGCAGATACGCAGTATTTT	CASSALSYADTQYF
-	TRBV10-3	14	TRBJ1-1	-	TGTGCCATCAGTGGATTACAGGCGAACACTGAAGCTTTCTTT	CAISGLQANTEAFF
few	TRBV7-9	15	TRBJ2-1	-	TGTGCCAGCAGCCCGGTCCTTCACTCCTACAATGAGCAGTTCTTC	CASSPVLHSYNEQFF
many	TRBV7-2	16	TRBJ2-5	TRBD2	TGTGCCAGCAGCCTACTCAGCGGGAGGGCCGGTGAGACCCAGTACTTC	CASSLLSGRAGETQYF
many	TRBV7-2	14	TRBJ1-2	-	TGTGCCAGCAGCTTAGCGCTTGGCCTCTATGGCTACACCTTC	CASSLALGLYGYTF
-	TRBV29-1	13	TRBJ2-7	-	TGCAGCGTTTCGACTCGCCTCTCCTACGAGCAGTACTTC	CSVSTRLSYEQYF
-	TRBV20-1	13	TRBJ1-1	-	TGCAGTGCTGCGAAGACGAGCACCGCGAAAGCTTTCTTT	CSAAKTSTAKAFF
many	TRBV4-2	11	TRBJ1-2	-	TGTGCCAGCAGCCAATCTTCTGGCTACACCTTC	CASSQSSGYTF
many	TRBV6-1	15	TRBJ2-6	-	TGTGCCAGCAGCCGCGCTATCTCTGGGGCCAACGTCCTGACTTTC	CASSRAISGANVLTF
few	TRBV5-5	12	TRBJ2-1	-	TGTGCCAGCAGCTTGGCCTGGGATGAGCAGTTCTTC	CASSLAWDEQFF
many	TRBV20-1	13	TRBJ1-5	-	TGCAGTGCCCAGGGACACTTCAATCAGCCCCAGCATTTT	CSAQGHFNQPQHF
many	TRBV27	14	TRBJ2-3	-	TGTGCCAGCAGTTCACCGGGGTTCCCAGATACGCAGTATTTT	CASSSPGFPDTQYF
many	TRBV12-3/TRBV12-4	12	TRBJ2-3	-	TGTGCTACTACGGATTACACAGATACGCAGTATTTT	CATTDYTDTQYF
-	TRBV18	13	TRBJ1-4	-	TGTGCCAGCTCACCACTTTCAGGGGAAAAACTGTTTTTT	CASSPLSGEKLFF
many	TRBV28	14	TRBJ2-2	-	TGTGCCAGCAAGGGGACTGTTAACACCGGGGAGCTGTTTTTT	CASKGTVNTGELFF
-	TRBV30	15	TRBJ1-2	TRBD1	TGTGCCGGGGATAACACAGGGGCTATTAACTATGGCTACACCTTC	CAGDNTGAINYGYTF
many	TRBV12-3/TRBV12-4	14	TRBJ1-5	-	TGTGCCAGCAGTCGACAGAGTCGCAATCAGCCCCAGCATTTT	CASSRQSRNQPQHF
few	TRBV24-1	16	TRBJ2-2	-	TGTGCCACCAGGGGGACCAGACTGAGGGACACCGGGGAGCTGTTTTTT	CATRGTRLRDTGELFF
many	TRBV7-8	15	TRBJ2-3	-	TGTGCCAGCAGCTTAGATCGACAGTTCACAGATACGCAGTATTTT	CASSLDRQFTDTQYF
many	TRBV7-3	12	TRBJ2-2	-	TGTGCCAGCAGCTCCAAAAACGGGGAGCTGTTTTTT	CASSSKNGELFF
many	TRBV15	14	TRBJ1-6	-	TGTGCCACCAGCAGGAGCTCCTATAATTCACCCCTCCACTTT	CATSRSSYNSPLHF
-	TRBV5-1	13	TRBJ1-6	-	TGCGCCAGCAGCTTGGCAGGCGGGACACCCCTCCACTTT	CASSLAGGTPLHF
-	TRBV5-1	13	TRBJ1-2	-	TGCGCCAGCAGCTCGGGGCGGGGTTATGGCTACACCTTC	CASSSGRGYGYTF
many	TRBV6-5	13	TRBJ2-7	TRBD1	TGTGCCAGCAGGGTGGGACAGTCCTACGAGCAGTACTTC	CASRVGQSYEQYF
once	TRBV7-4	18	TRBJ1-3	-	TGTGCCAGCAGCTTAGAGGCGAGGACTTCGAGCTCTGGAAACACCATATATTTT	CASSLEARTSSSGNTIYF
many	TRBV7-2	17	TRBJ1-4	-	TGTGCCAGCAGCTTAATCCGGGCCGCCGCAACTAATGAAAAACTGTTTTTT	CASSLIRAAATNEKLFF
-	TRBV5-1	16	TRBJ2-1	TRBD2	TGCGCCAGCAGCCCCCGGGGGAGCGGGAGCAACAATGAGCAGTTCTTC	CASSPRGSGSNNEQFF
many	TRBV20-1	15	TRBJ2-3	TRBD2	TGCAGTGCTAGAGATATGGGACTAGCGGCAGATACGCAGTATTTT	CSARDMGLAADTQYF
many	TRBV29-1	13	TRBJ1-1	-	TGCAGCGTAGGGGGTCTCATGAACACTGAAGCTTTCTTT	CSVGGLMNTEAFF
-	TRBV27	14	TRBJ2-7	-	TGTGCCAGCAGTTCGGGGCTATTGGACTACGAGCAGTACTTC	CASSSGLLDYEQYF
few	TRBV5-5	13	TRBJ2-7	-	TGTGCCAGCAGGGAGCAGGGAGCCTACGAGCAGTACTTC	CASREQGAYEQYF
-	TRBV15	15	TRBJ1-1	-	TGTGCCACCAGCAGACAGGAGTTGATGAACACTGAAGCTTTCTTT	CATSRQELMNTEAFF
-	TRBV20-1	13	TRBJ2-7	-	TGCAGTGCGGAAAGGACGGAGACCTACGAGCAGTACTTC	CSAERTETYEQYF
-	TRBV20-1	16	TRBJ2-7	-	TGCAGTGCTAGGGGTTATCGAGTCAGCAGCTCCTACGAGCAGTACTTC	CSARGYRVSSSYEQYF